The source of this T cell receptor (beta chain) is a study of persistence of HIV-infected CD4 T cells. Points from the study as a whole: Proviral oligoclonality tracked with TCR oligoclonality within the same sorted cells.

Sequencing used immunoSEQ version 4 in survey mode. Template was genomic DNA at around 9.3 ng/uL, with up to about 1 ug used per sample. The method was immunoSEQ multiplex PCR; TCRdb's version includes in-frame clones alone and lacks a portion of them. This sample has 50,000 to 65,000 clones, with 70% to 75% found just once. The CDR3 loop spans 15 amino acids. Unmatched junction bases numbered 1, after V lost 0 bases and J lost 4 bases. Germline V CDR1 and CDR2: KGHDR, SFDVKD. Comments on this clone: No antigen is known for it.

Cells were stimulated with overlapping HIV-1 Gag 15-mer peptides. Sorted nonresponding memory CD4+ T cells were CD40L-negative, CD69-negative, CD45RO-high. CD8-depleted PBMCs were stimulated 18 hours with anti-CD28/CD49d costimulation, CD40-blocking antibody and enfuvirtide. This sample comprised CD4+ T cells sorted from PBMCs after roughly 20-hour stimulation, obtained from a patient who received antiretroviral therapy. This sequence originates from an adult man with HIV who was CMV-seropositive. The chain carries TRBV24-1 and TRBJ2-3; 9 bases are shared with TRBD1. CDR3 sequence reads: CATSDLGTGSDTQYF. The CDR3, as DNA: TGTGCCACCAGTGATTTGGGGACAGGGTCAGATACGCAGTATTTT.